Each of the 26 T cell receptor beta chains below was sequenced from the same sample in a study of blood T cell repertoires in COVID-19. Sequenced by immunoSEQ multiplex PCR; TCRdb stores in-frame clones only, minus some. The sample contains about 210,000 clones, approximately 85% of which appear only once. The sequenced material came from peripheral blood. The receptors originated from a woman between 45 and 60 years old with active or convalescent COVID-19.

In nucleotides, the CDR3 is TGTGCCAGCAGCTTATTCTTAAACACTGAAGCTTTCTTT. Amino acids: CASSLFLNTEAFF. The chain has TRBV7-9 and TRBJ1-1; D remains unclear. V lost 2 bases and J lost 2, with 6 bases in between. Germline loops: CDR1 SEHNR, CDR2 FQNEAQ (reference sequence). The CDR3 sequence is 13 residues long.

The chain is built from TRBV6-5 and TRBJ1-6; a weak D match, TRBD1 (5 bases). The CDR3 runs to 14 residues. V dropped 6 bases and J dropped 8 bases, with 14 bases sitting between them. Germline V CDR1 and CDR2: MNHEY, SVGAGI. The CDR3 region is CASSLGGVDSPLHF. The CDR3, as DNA: TGTGCCAGCAGCCTAGGAGGGGTTGATTCACCCCTCCACTTT.

This chain uses TRBV9 with TRBJ1-2, with 9 bases aligning to TRBD1. V lost 2 bases and J lost 4; bases outside the gene matches: 3. The CDR3 totals 14 residues. In germline, CDR1 is SGDLS, CDR2 YYNGEE. CDR3 residues: CASSVGDRVYGYTF. The CDR3 DNA sequence: TGTGCCAGCAGCGTTGGGGACAGGGTCTATGGCTACACCTTC.

This sequence joins TRBV28 and TRBJ2-3; D possibly corresponds to TRBD2 (6 bases). V was clipped by 2 bases and J by 0 bases, with 15 bases between them. The CDR3 runs 17 residues. Per the germline V gene, CDR1 is MDHEN and CDR2 is SYDVKM. The chain's CDR3 is CASSLGGLSGSTDTQYF. CDR3 bases: TGTGCCAGCAGTTTAGGCGGACTATCGGGGAGCACAGATACGCAGTATTTT.

The chain is built from TRBV11-3 and TRBJ2-3, with 10 bases that match TRBD2. Germline assignment: CDR1 SGHNT and CDR2 YENEEA. This CDR3 contains 17 residues. The trim removed 1 base at V and 2 bases at J, leaving 6 bases unmatched. CDR3: CASSLGASGSFTDTQYF. The CDR3, as DNA: TGTGCCAGCAGCTTAGGTGCTAGCGGGAGCTTCACAGATACGCAGTATTTT.

This clone showed up just once. V usage is TRBV5-6 and J usage is TRBJ2-1, with a possible D match to TRBD2 (5 bases). The V and J ends lost 0 bases and 8 bases respectively, with 6 bases between them. The CDR3 has 12 residues. CDR1 and CDR2 (germline): SGHDT, YYEEEE. The CDR3 is CASSLAGDEQFF. DNA of the CDR3: TGTGCCAGCAGCTTGGCCGGGGATGAGCAGTTCTTC.

The chain is built from TRBV5-6 and TRBJ2-1; 9 positions agree with TRBD1. The length of the CDR3 is 17 residues. V was pared by 0 bases and J by 9 bases, with 13 bases of the junction left unmatched. Germline CDR1 reads SGHDT; CDR2 reads YYEEEE. The CDR3 region has the DNA TGTGCCAGCAGCTTGGAGGGGCCCCGGGACAGGGATACTGAGCAGTTCTTC. This gives the protein CASSLEGPRDRDTEQFF.

This clone occurred once. The rearrangement links TRBV6-2 or TRBV6-3 to TRBJ1-2; TRBD1 aligns across 10 bases. The junction had 3 bases not matched to a gene; V was cut back by 0 bases and J by 8 bases. Germline CDR1 reads MNHEY; CDR2 reads SVGEGT. The CDR3 loop spans 14 amino acids. CDR3 amino acids: CASSYSWDRGGYTF. The CDR3 coding sequence is TGTGCCAGCAGTTACTCGTGGGACAGGGGAGGCTACACCTTC.

This chain connects TRBV30 to TRBJ2-3, with TRBD2 matching 11 bases. V trimming: 0 bases; J trimming: 5 bases; junction bases outside the gene matches: 19. From germline, CDR1 is GTSNPN and CDR2 SVGIG (reference sequence). The CDR3 contains 20 residues. The CDR3 DNA sequence: TGTGCCTGGAGTGTACATGGAAGGGAGGGTCTAGCGGGAGGTAGAGATACGCAGTATTTT. Translating gives CAWSVHGREGLAGGRDTQYF. Looking up the rest from reference TRBV30 and TRBJ2-3 gives the full variable domain: SQTIHQWPATLVQPVGSPLSLECTVEGTSNPNLYWYRQAAGRGLQLLFYSVGIGQISSEVPQNLSASRPQDRQFILSSKKLLLSDSGFYLCAWSVHGREGLAGGRDTQYFGPGTRLTVL.

The genes are TRBV5-1 and TRBJ1-1; TRBD1 matches 7 bases. Trimming cost V 4 bases and J 1 base; bases outside gene matches: 7. The germline V gene has CDR1 SGHRS and CDR2 YFSETQ. The CDR3 totals 15 residues. CDR3 amino acids: CASSPGDRENTEAFF. The CDR3 DNA reads as TGCGCCAGCAGCCCAGGGGACAGAGAGAACACTGAAGCTTTCTTT.

The V and J genes are TRBV20-1 and TRBJ2-7; D is uncertain. This CDR3 comprises 11 residues. Germline V gives CDR1 DFQATT, CDR2 SNEGSKA (reference sequence). Between the trimmed V and J ends, which lost 4 bases and 1 base, there was a span of 5 bases. As DNA, the CDR3 is TGCAGTGCTAAACTTTCCTACGAGCAGTACTTC. Protein sequence: CSAKLSYEQYF.

This chain joins TRBV6-5 and TRBJ1-1; tentatively, D is TRBD1 (6 bases). This CDR3 spans 15 amino acids. In germline, CDR1 is MNHEY, CDR2 SVGAGI. The V gene lost 7 bases and the J gene lost 5 bases, with 20 bases spanning the gap. This CDR3 is CASNQGHGQSTEAFF. The CDR3, as DNA: TGTGCCAGCAACCAGGGCCATGGACAGTCTACTGAAGCTTTCTTT.

By share of the sample, this clone is medium-sized (0.01 to 0.1%). V gene TRBV7-9 combines with J gene TRBJ2-1; D may be TRBD2 (5 bases). V lost 5 bases, J lost 8 bases, and 10 bases lay in between. CDR1 and CDR2 (germline): SEHNR, FQNEAQ (reference sequence). The CDR3 extends over 12 amino acids. CDR3 nucleotide sequence: TGTGCCAGCAGCCGAGGGAACGATGAGCAGTTCTTC. Protein product: CASSRGNDEQFF.

The chain links TRBV5-5 to TRBJ2-5, with D maybe TRBD1 (6 bases). V shed 4 bases and J shed 1 base, with 11 bases lying between them. The germline V gene has CDR1 SGHKS and CDR2 YYEKEE (reference sequence). The CDR3 spans 14 residues. Written as DNA, the CDR3 is TGTGCCAGCAGCGATTGGACAGTCCAAGAGACCCAGTACTTC. It codes for CASSDWTVQETQYF.

CDR3 coding DNA: TGTGCCAGCAGTGAAACAGTAGGCGGCGGGGGGGTAGATACGCAGTATTTT. Amino acid sequence: CASSETVGGGGVDTQYF. The chain joins TRBV6-1 to TRBJ2-3, with 9 bases matching TRBD2. The V gene's germline CDR1 is MNHNS and CDR2 SASEGT. The CDR3 contains 17 residues. Unmatched junction bases numbered 11, after V lost 2 bases and J lost 5 bases.

J is TRBJ1-5 and V is TRBV10-3; maybe TRBD1 (5 bases). The CDR3 is 13 amino acids. Germline V gene sequence: CDR1 ENHRY, CDR2 SYGVKD. V shed 5 bases and J shed 2 bases, with 7 bases lying between them. DNA for the CDR3: TGTGCCATCAGTTCGACAGGCAATCAGCCCCAGCATTTT. Its protein product is CAISSTGNQPQHF.

V is TRBV29-1 and J is TRBJ1-1, with D tentatively TRBD1 (5 bases). V gave up 2 bases and J gave up 3 bases, with 10 bases separating them. This CDR3 region has 13 residues. The germline V gene encodes CDR1 SQVTM and CDR2 ANQGSEA. CDR3 sequence reads: CSVERDSDTEAFF. CDR3 coding DNA: TGCAGCGTTGAACGTGACAGTGACACTGAAGCTTTCTTT. The whole variable domain, filled in from reference TRBV29-1 and TRBJ1-1, reads SAVISQKPSRDICQRGTSLTIQCQVDSQVTMMFWYRQQPGQSLTLIATANQGSEATYESGFVIDKFPISRPNLTFSTLTVSNMSPEDSSIYLCSVERDSDTEAFFGQGTRLTVV.

The chain couples TRBV4-1 to TRBJ1-5, with D possibly being TRBD1 (5 bases). The CDR3 loop spans 14 amino acids. Germline V gene lookup returns CDR1 MGHRA and CDR2 YSYEKL. Trimming left V 0 bases short and J 6 bases short, with 9 bases between. The CDR3 here is CASSQEPQGQPQHF. DNA for the CDR3: TGCGCCAGCAGCCAAGAACCCCAGGGTCAGCCCCAGCATTTT.

The table lists this clone with a count of one. The chain employs TRBV7-9 and TRBJ1-1; 9 nucleotides agree with TRBD1. This CDR3 spans 15 amino acids. Trimming removed 5 bases from V and 4 bases from J; junction bases left unmatched: 8. In germline, CDR1 is SEHNR, CDR2 FQNEAQ (reference sequence). Written as DNA, the CDR3 is TGTGCCAGCAGCCCGGGAGGGACAGGGTCCACTGAAGCTTTCTTT. It codes for CASSPGGTGSTEAFF.

This clone has just one count. This rearrangement joins TRBV2 to TRBJ2-2; 7 positions agree with TRBD1. Trimming at V came to 5 bases and at J to 7 bases, leaving 13 bases not matched to a gene. This CDR3 contains 16 residues. Germline loops: CDR1 SNHLY, CDR2 FYNNEI. CDR3 bases: TGTGCCAGCAGTCCAAGACAGGGAGTTATAGGCGGGGAGCTGTTTTTT. Residues: CASSPRQGVIGGELFF.

The V gene is TRBV2, the J gene TRBJ2-7, with D possibly being TRBD1 (6 bases). Germline lookup yields CDR1 SNHLY and CDR2 FYNNEI. The CDR3 contains 12 residues. With 1 base removed from V and 10 bases from J, the gap between germline ends came to 11 bases. CDR3 region: CASSEEGVVQYV. The CDR3 coding sequence is TGTGCCAGCAGTGAAGAGGGGGTGGTACAGTACGTC.

The rearrangement joins TRBV6-1 to TRBJ2-7, with TRBD2 as a possible D gene (6 bases). Trimming shortened V by 0 bases and J by 5 bases, and 14 bases separated the two germline ends. The CDR3 is made up of 15 amino acids. From germline, CDR1 is MNHNS and CDR2 SASEGT. This chain's CDR3 is CASSEALEGWNEQYV. The CDR3 nucleotides are TGTGCCAGCAGTGAAGCGTTGGAGGGATGGAACGAGCAGTACGTC.

This clone was seen ten or more times. The V call is TRBV28, the J call TRBJ2-1, with D perhaps matching TRBD2 (7 bases). V gave up 5 bases and J gave up 0 bases, with 17 bases separating them. Germline values: CDR1 MDHEN, CDR2 SYDVKM. The CDR3 runs to 17 residues. The CDR3 bases are TGTGCCAGCAGTCCAGAACGGGGGGCCGTCTCCTACAATGAGCAGTTCTTC. Its translation: CASSPERGAVSYNEQFF.

The V call is TRBV29-1, the J call TRBJ1-1, with 7 positions matching TRBD1. Germline V lookup: CDR1 SQVTM, CDR2 ANQGSEA. The trim removed 8 bases at V and 2 bases at J, leaving 8 bases unmatched. This CDR3 has 13 amino acids. CDR3 DNA: TGCAGCCATCATAACAGGGGCAACACTGAAGCTTTCTTT. The encoded protein is CSHHNRGNTEAFF.

The J gene is TRBJ1-1, the V gene TRBV5-1; 8 nucleotides match TRBD1. The length of the CDR3 is 15 residues. Losses at the gene ends were 2 bases for V and 4 bases for J; bases not matched to a gene: 7. Germline loops: CDR1 SGHRS, CDR2 YFSETQ. The CDR3 DNA reads as TGCGCCAGCAGCTTACGGACAGGGAGGCGCACTGAAGCTTTCTTT. This translates into CASSLRTGRRTEAFF.

The chain is built from TRBV6-6 and TRBJ2-1; 12 nucleotides agree with TRBD2. V lost 5 bases and J lost 0; bases outside the gene matches: 2. Germline V gene lookup returns CDR1 MNHNY and CDR2 SVGAGI (reference sequence). CDR3 length equals 16 residues. The CDR3 DNA follows: TGTGCCAGCAGTACTAGCGGGAGGACCTCCTACAATGAGCAGTTCTTC. It is translated as CASSTSGRTSYNEQFF.